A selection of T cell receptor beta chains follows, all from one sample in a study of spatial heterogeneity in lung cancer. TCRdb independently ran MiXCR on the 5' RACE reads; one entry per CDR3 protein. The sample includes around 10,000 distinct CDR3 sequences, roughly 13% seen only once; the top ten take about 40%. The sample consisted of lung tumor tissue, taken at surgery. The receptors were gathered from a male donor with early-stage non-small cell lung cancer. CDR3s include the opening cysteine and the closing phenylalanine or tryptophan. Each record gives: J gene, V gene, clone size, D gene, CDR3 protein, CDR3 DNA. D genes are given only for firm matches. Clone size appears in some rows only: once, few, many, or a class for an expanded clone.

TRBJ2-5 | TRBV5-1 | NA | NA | CASRLTGEETQYF | TGCGCCAGCAGGCTTACTGGGGAAGAGACCCAGTACTTC
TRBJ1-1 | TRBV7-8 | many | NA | CASSLALNSNTEAFF | TGTGCCAGCAGCTTAGCGCTAAATTCGAACACTGAAGCTTTCTTT
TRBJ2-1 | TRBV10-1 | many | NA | CASSGRATRNEQFF | TGCGCCAGCAGTGGGAGGGCCACGCGCAATGAGCAGTTCTTC
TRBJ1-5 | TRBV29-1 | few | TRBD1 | CSVAGTDPNQPQHF | TGCAGCGTTGCCGGGACAGACCCTAATCAGCCCCAGCATTTT
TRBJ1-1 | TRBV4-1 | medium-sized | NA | CASSLPSPGNTEAFF | TGCGCCAGCAGCCTCCCATCGCCGGGGAACACTGAAGCTTTCTTT
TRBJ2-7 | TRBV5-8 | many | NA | CASSRQDLYEQYF | TGTGCCAGCAGTCGACAGGATCTCTACGAGCAGTACTTC
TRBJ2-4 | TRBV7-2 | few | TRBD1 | CASSSGTGNIQYF | TGTGCCAGCAGCTCCGGGACAGGAAACATTCAGTACTTC
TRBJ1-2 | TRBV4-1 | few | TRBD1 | CASSQDFDRDQGYTF | TGCGCCAGCAGCCAAGATTTCGACAGGGACCAGGGCTACACCTTC
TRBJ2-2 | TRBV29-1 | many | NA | CSVGTIPNTGELFF | TGCAGCGTTGGGACAATACCCAACACCGGGGAGCTGTTTTTT
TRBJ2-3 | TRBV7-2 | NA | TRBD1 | CASSRQGASDTQYF | TGTGCCAGCAGCCGACAGGGGGCCTCAGATACGCAGTATTTT
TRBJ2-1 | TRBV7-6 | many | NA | CASSRDTDYNEQFF | TGTGCCAGCAGCCGGGACACCGACTACAATGAGCAGTTCTTC
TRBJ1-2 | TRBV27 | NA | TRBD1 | CASSHRQGAAGGYTF | TGTGCCAGCAGTCATAGACAGGGGGCGGCTGGTGGCTACACCTTC
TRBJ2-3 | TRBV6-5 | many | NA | CASSKLEQWDTQYF | TGTGCCAGCAGTAAGTTGGAACAATGGGATACGCAGTATTTT
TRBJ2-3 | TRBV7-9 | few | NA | CASSSPLPSLTDTQYF | TGTGCCAGCAGCTCCCCTCTTCCTTCTCTCACAGATACGCAGTATTTT
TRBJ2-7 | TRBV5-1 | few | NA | CASKREIYYEQYF | TGCGCCAGCAAGAGGGAGATTTACTACGAGCAGTACTTC
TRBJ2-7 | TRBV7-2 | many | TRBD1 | CASSLKHRGHSEQYF | TGTGCCAGCAGCTTAAAGCACAGGGGGCATAGCGAGCAGTACTTC
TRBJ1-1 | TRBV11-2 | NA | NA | CASSDTRNTEAFF | TGTGCCAGCAGCGATACACGGAACACTGAAGCTTTCTTT
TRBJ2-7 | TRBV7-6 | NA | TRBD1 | CASSSLGGRTGGAYEQYF | TGTGCCAGCAGCTCTCTGGGGGGCCGTACAGGGGGCGCCTACGAGCAGTACTTC
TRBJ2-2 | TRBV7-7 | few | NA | CASSFGELSGELFF | TGTGCCAGCAGCTTTGGGGAGCTATCGGGGGAGCTGTTTTTT
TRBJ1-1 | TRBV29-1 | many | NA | CSVAISENTEAFF | TGCAGCGTTGCTATTTCAGAGAACACTGAAGCTTTCTTT
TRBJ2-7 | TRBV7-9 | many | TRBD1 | CASSSPATGIYEQYF | TGTGCCAGCAGCTCTCCAGCGACAGGGATCTACGAGCAGTACTTC
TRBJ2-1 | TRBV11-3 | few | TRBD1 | CASGTGGMNEQFF | TGTGCCAGCGGGACAGGGGGGATGAATGAGCAGTTCTTC
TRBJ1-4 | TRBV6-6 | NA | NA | CASSYGVLKEKLFF | TGTGCCAGCAGTTATGGAGTTCTGAAGGAAAAACTGTTTTTT
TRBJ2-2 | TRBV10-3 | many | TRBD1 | CAIRLQGATGELFF | TGTGCCATCAGACTACAGGGGGCCACCGGGGAGCTGTTTTTT
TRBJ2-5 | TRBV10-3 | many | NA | CAISESIQETQYF | TGTGCCATCAGTGAGTCGATACAAGAGACCCAGTACTTC
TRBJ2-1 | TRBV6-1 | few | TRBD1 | CASTPRGQGSYNEQFF | TGTGCCAGCACTCCTCGCGGACAGGGCTCCTACAATGAGCAGTTCTTC
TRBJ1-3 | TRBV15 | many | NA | CATSDRTGANTIYF | TGTGCCACCAGCGATCGAACAGGAGCAAACACCATATATTTT
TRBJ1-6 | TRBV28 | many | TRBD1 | CASSLSGQGLRMGSPLHF | TGTGCCAGCAGTTTATCAGGACAGGGTCTGAGGATGGGTTCACCCCTCCACTTT
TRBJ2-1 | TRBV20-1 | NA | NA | CSARQRGGSSYNEQFF | TGCAGTGCTAGACAGAGAGGAGGAAGCTCCTACAATGAGCAGTTCTTC
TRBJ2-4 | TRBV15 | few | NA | CATSRDQNIQYF | TGTGCCACCAGCAGAGATCAAAACATTCAGTACTTC
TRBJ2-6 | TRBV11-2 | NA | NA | CASSLGVAGANVLTF | TGTGCCAGCAGCTTAGGCGTGGCGGGGGCCAACGTCCTGACTTTC
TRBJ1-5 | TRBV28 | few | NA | CASSLEEQPQHF | TGTGCCAGCAGTTTAGAAGAGCAGCCCCAGCATTTT
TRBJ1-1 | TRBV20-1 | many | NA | CSARISVRTEAFF | TGCAGTGCTAGAATATCGGTTCGCACTGAAGCTTTCTTT
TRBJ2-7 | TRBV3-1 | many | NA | CASSHLTYEQYF | TGTGCCAGCAGCCACCTGACCTACGAGCAGTACTTC
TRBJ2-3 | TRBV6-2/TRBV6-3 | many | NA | CASSYRGQLPYF | TGTGCCAGCAGTTACCGAGGACAACTCCCATATTTT
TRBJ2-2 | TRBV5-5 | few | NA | CASSLLGGSGELFF | TGTGCCAGCAGCTTACTCGGGGGAAGCGGGGAGCTGTTTTTT
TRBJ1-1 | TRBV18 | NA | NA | CASSEHENTEAFF | TGTGCCAGCTCCGAACATGAGAACACTGAAGCTTTCTTT
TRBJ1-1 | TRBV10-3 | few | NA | CAISRTANTEAFF | TGTGCCATCAGCCGGACAGCGAACACTGAAGCTTTCTTT
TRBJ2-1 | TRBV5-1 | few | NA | CASSLTRLSYNEQFF | TGCGCCAGCAGCTTGACCAGGTTATCCTACAATGAGCAGTTCTTC
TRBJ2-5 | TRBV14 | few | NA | CASSQDIQETQYF | TGTGCCAGCAGCCAAGACATACAAGAGACCCAGTACTTC
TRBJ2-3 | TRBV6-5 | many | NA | CASSPQGGPDTQYF | TGTGCCAGCAGCCCCCAGGGGGGGCCAGATACGCAGTATTTT
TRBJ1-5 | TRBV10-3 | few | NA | CAISGSSNQPQHF | TGTGCCATCAGTGGATCTAGCAATCAGCCCCAGCATTTT
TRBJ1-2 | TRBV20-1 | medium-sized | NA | CSARQLHYGYTF | TGCAGTGCTAGGCAGCTCCACTATGGCTACACCTTC
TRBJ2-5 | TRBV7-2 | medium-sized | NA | CASSLLRGHGGTQYF | TGTGCCAGCAGCTTACTACGGGGCCACGGAGGGACCCAGTACTTC
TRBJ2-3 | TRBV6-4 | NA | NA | CASSGDIADTQYF | TGTGCCAGCAGTGGGGACATTGCAGATACGCAGTATTTT
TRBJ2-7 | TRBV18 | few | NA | CASSPGGPSYEQYF | TGTGCCAGCTCACCAGGGGGGCCCTCCTACGAGCAGTACTTC
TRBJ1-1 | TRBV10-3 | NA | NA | CAIGGVTEAFF | TGTGCCATCGGGGGAGTCACTGAAGCTTTCTTT
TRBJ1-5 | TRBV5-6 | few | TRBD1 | CASSHRGGLAQPQHF | TGTGCCAGCAGTCACAGGGGAGGGTTAGCTCAGCCCCAGCATTTT